The sample holds a few counts of the clone carrying this T cell receptor beta chain. Its antigen is as yet unknown. The data derive from a study of cytomegalovirus exposure and HLA in healthy donors. Study overall: The study's early data release held some 85 million unique TCRs from HLA-typed donors.

PCR was performed using 60 Vbeta and 13 Jbeta primers. Measured with immunoSEQ multiplex PCR; TCRdb has only the in-frame clones, and not every one. The sample carries 140,000 to 150,000 clones, nearly 90% recorded once. Regarding the study as a whole: When analyzed later, a missense DCLRE1C variant was found to be linked to TCR beta V- and J-gene trimming. Exclusion applied to some V segments, including TRBV6-2 and TRBV6-3, as they were indistinguishable.

Trimming cost V 11 bases and J 5 bases, with 22 bases left between them. The length of the CDR3 is 14 residues. Germline loops: CDR1 MNHEY, CDR2 SVGAGI. This TCR derives from a woman between 40 and 55 years old in good health and CMV-seronegative. This chain links TRBV6-5 with TRBJ2-7; the D gene is possibly TRBD2 (5 bases). The source material was PBMCs. The CDR3, as DNA: TGTGCCTGCTACACCTCGTCGGGAAGGGACGAGCAGTACTTC. It specifies CACYTSSGRDEQYF.